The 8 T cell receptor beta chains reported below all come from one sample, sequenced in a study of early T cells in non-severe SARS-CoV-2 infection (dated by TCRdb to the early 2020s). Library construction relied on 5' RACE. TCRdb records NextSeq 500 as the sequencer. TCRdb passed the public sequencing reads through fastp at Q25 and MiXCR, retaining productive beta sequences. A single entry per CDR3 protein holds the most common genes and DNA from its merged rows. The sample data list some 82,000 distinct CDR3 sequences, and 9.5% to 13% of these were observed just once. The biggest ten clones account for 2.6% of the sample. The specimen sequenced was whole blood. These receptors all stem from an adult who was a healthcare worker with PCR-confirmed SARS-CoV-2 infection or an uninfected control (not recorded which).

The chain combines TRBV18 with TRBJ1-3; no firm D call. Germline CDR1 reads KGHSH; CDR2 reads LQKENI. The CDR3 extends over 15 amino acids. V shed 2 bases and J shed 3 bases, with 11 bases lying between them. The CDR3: CASSPESGNGNTIYF. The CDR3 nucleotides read TGTGCCAGCTCACCAGAGTCCGGGAATGGAAACACCATATATTTT.

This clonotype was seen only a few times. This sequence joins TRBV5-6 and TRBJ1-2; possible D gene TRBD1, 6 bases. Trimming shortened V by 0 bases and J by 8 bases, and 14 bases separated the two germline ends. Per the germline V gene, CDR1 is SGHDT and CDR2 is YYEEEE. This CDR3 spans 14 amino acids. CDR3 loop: CASSLAGVLGGYTF. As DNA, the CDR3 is TGTGCCAGCAGCTTGGCAGGGGTTCTCGGCGGCTACACCTTC.

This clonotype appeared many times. The CDR3 loop is CSAAVAGTDTQYF. CDR3 bases: TGCAGTGCTGCGGTAGCGGGCACAGATACGCAGTATTTT. This chain uses TRBV20-1 with TRBJ2-3; the D gene is possibly TRBD2 (6 bases). Trimming removed 5 bases at V and 1 base at J, with 10 bases between. The CDR3 runs to 13 residues. Per the germline V gene, CDR1 is DFQATT and CDR2 is SNEGSKA (reference sequence).

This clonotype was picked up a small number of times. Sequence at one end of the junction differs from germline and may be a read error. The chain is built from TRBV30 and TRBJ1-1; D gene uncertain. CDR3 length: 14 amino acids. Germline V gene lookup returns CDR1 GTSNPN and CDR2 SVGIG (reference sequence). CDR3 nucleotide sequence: TGTGCCTGGAGTTTCAACGGCAGGAACACTAAAGCTTTCTTT. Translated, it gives CAWSFNGRNTKAFF. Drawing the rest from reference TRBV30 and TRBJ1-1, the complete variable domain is SQTIHQWPATLVQPVGSPLSLECTVEGTSNPNLYWYRQAAGRGLQLLFYSVGIGQISSEVPQNLSASRPQDRQFILSSKKLLLSDSGFYLCAWSFNGRNTKAFFGQGTRLTVV.

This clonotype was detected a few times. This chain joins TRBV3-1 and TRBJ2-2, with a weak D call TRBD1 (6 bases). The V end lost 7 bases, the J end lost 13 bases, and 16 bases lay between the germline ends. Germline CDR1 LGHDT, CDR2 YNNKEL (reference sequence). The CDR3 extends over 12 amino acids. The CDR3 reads CASNSGVGGLFF. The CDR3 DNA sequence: TGTGCCAGCAACTCAGGGGTCGGCGGGCTGTTTTTT.

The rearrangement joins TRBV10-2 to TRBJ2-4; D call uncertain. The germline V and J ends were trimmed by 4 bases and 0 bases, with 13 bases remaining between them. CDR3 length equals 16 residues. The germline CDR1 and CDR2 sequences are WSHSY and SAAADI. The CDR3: CASSVGQLLAKNIQYF. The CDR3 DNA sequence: TGCGCCAGCAGTGTGGGCCAACTACTAGCCAAAAACATTCAGTACTTC.

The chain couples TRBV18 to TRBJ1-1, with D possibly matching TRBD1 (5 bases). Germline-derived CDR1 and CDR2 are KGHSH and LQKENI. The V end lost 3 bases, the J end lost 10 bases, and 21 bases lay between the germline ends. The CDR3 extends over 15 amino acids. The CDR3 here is CASSPQEGTNPGAFF. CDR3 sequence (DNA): TGTGCCAGCTCACCCCAAGAAGGGACGAACCCAGGAGCTTTCTTT.

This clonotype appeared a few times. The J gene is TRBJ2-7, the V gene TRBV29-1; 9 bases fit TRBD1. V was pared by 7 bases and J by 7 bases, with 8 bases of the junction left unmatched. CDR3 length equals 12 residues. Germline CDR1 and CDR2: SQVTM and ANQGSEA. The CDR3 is CSARDREWEQYF. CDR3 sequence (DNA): TGCAGCGCCCGGGACAGGGAATGGGAGCAGTACTTC.